The 10 T cell receptor beta chains in this list originate from one sample, sequenced in a study of beta chain features in type 1 diabetes. Study findings and constraints: In every one of the four CD4+ subsets, TCRB CDR3s were moderately but significantly shorter in Type 1 diabetes patients.

Which antigens these TCRs recognize remains unknown. Of the isolated RNA, all was reverse transcribed, and so the sequenced material was expressed TCRB transcripts. Only in-frame clones appear in the TCRdb table, and some are missing; sequencing was by immunoSEQ multiplex PCR. The sample lists 200,000 to 250,000 clones, 15% to 20% occurring once. Sample: naive CD4+ T cells from blood. These receptors were obtained from a man younger than 45 with type 1 diabetes.

This clone has just a few counts. V is TRBV7-9 and J is TRBJ2-3; the match to TRBD1 covers 8 bases. V lost 5 bases to trimming and J lost 2 bases; unmatched junction nucleotides: 3. CDR3 length: 14 residues. CDR1 and CDR2 (germline): SEHNR, FQNEAQ (reference sequence). CDR3 coding DNA: TGTGCCAGCAGCCGGGGACAGGCCACAGATACGCAGTATTTT. Its protein is CASSRGQATDTQYF.

The chain combines TRBV9 with TRBJ2-7; TRBD1 aligns across 9 bases. The CDR3 covers 15 residues. The V gene end was trimmed by 0 bases and the J gene end by 4 bases; junction bases not matched to a gene: 5. Germline CDR1 and CDR2: SGDLS and YYNGEE. The CDR3 DNA reads TGTGCCAGCAGCGTAGCTACCGGGACAGGGTACGAGCAGTACTTC. Its translation: CASSVATGTGYEQYF.

The V call is TRBV7-2, the J call TRBJ2-2; D not certain. V lost 5 bases and J 1 base, leaving 11 bases between the germline ends. The CDR3 length is 15 residues. CDR1 and CDR2 (germline): SGHTA, FQGNSA. Here the CDR3 reads CASSPVGWNTGELFF. CDR3 nucleotides: TGTGCCAGCAGCCCGGTGGGCTGGAACACCGGGGAGCTGTTTTTT.

This clone was observed a handful of times. V is TRBV30 and J is TRBJ1-3, with D uncertain. CDR3 size: 13 residues. V was pared by 8 bases and J by 3 bases, with 14 bases between. The germline V gene has CDR1 GTSNPN and CDR2 SVGIG (reference sequence). This CDR3 is CARGASHGNTIYF. CDR3 coding DNA: TGTGCCCGTGGCGCATCCCATGGAAACACCATATATTTT.

The chain carries TRBV2 and TRBJ2-3, with D possibly matching TRBD1 (6 bases). The V gene lost 10 bases and the J gene lost 1 base, with 12 bases spanning the gap. The CDR3 covers 13 residues. From germline, CDR1 is SNHLY and CDR2 FYNNEI. In DNA, the CDR3 is TGTGCCACCAAGAGGACAGGCACAGATACGCAGTATTTT. This translates into CATKRTGTDTQYF.

The genes are TRBV28 and TRBJ1-4; no reliable D call. CDR1 and CDR2 (germline): MDHEN, SYDVKM. V lost 11 bases, J lost 5 bases, and 12 bases lay in between. The CDR3 loop spans 12 amino acids. CDR3 residues: CAARSRNEKLFF. The CDR3 DNA follows: TGTGCCGCAAGGTCACGGAATGAAAAACTGTTTTTT.

The V call is TRBV25-1, the J call TRBJ2-1; 7 bases fit TRBD2. The V segment lost 4 bases and the J segment 7 bases; nucleotides outside the gene matches: 7. CDR3 length equals 14 residues. Germline CDR1 and CDR2: MGHDK and SYGVNS. CDR3 DNA sequence: TGTGCCAGCAGTGGGTGGGAGGGTCTGAATGAGCAGTTCTTC. Translated, it gives CASSGWEGLNEQFF.

Only a few counts were recorded for this clone. V and J are TRBV9 and TRBJ2-2; D remains ambiguous. Germline CDR1 SGDLS, CDR2 YYNGEE. The CDR3 contains 14 residues. Between the trimmed V and J ends, which lost 0 bases and 7 bases, there was a span of 10 bases. The CDR3 reads CASSVVPGDGELFF. The CDR3 DNA sequence: TGTGCCAGCAGCGTAGTCCCGGGTGACGGGGAGCTGTTTTTT.

CDR3: CASSLDSGSYNEQFF. The CDR3 DNA reads TGTGCCAGCAGCTTGGACAGCGGCTCCTACAATGAGCAGTTCTTC. V gene TRBV7-2 combines with J gene TRBJ2-1, with D possibly being TRBD1 (6 bases). This CDR3 has 15 amino acids. V dropped 3 bases and J dropped 0 bases, with 9 bases sitting between them. Germline-derived CDR1 and CDR2 are SGHTA and FQGNSA.

This clone has just a few counts. The CDR3 coding sequence is TGTGCCAGCAGTTTGGGGGGCGTGTACATTCAGTACTTC. The encoded protein is CASSLGGVYIQYF. The V gene is TRBV28, the J gene TRBJ2-4; TRBD1 or TRBD2 may be the D gene (6 bases each). The V end lost 3 bases, the J end lost 8 bases, and 11 bases lay between the germline ends. Germline CDR1 MDHEN, CDR2 SYDVKM. CDR3 size: 13 residues.